This T cell receptor (beta chain) comes out of a study of control samples from healthy donors and cancer patients. In its sample, this clone was seen once. Sequencing used immunoSEQ multiplex PCR; TCRdb keeps in-frame clones, though not all of them. Here the sample spans under 110,000 clones, more than 85% being singletons. Trimming cost V 0 bases and J 5 bases, with 2 bases left between them. Germline V lookup: CDR1 SGHRS, CDR2 YFSETQ. The CDR3 sequence is 12 residues long. This sequence was found in a man younger than 40 in good health. The J gene is TRBJ2-2, the V gene TRBV5-1; D call uncertain. Sequences were obtained from blood. CDR3 residues: CASSLATGELFF. CDR3 DNA sequence: TGCGCCAGCAGCTTGGCGACCGGGGAGCTGTTTTTT.